This TCR beta chain was retrieved from a study of CD8 T cells in ankylosing spondylitis. Making the TCR beta libraries involved quantitative 5'-RACE with molecular barcodes. MiXCR was run by TCRdb on the 5' RACE reads, yielding one entry per CDR3 protein. The sample includes about 420,000 distinct CDR3 sequences, around 20% of them seen just once. Study-wide findings and caveats: Ankylosing spondylitis blood appeared to carry a characteristic TCR beta motif of 7 or 8 highly homologous variants. Disease-associated clones were CD8+ and fairly uncommon in peripheral blood.

This clonotype turned up a few times. The antigen remains undetermined. The sample comprised blood, either unsorted or a sorted T cell fraction (not recorded which). The sequence was collected from a male donor with ankylosing spondylitis.

The CDR3 is CASGSGLAILNEQFF. CDR3 coding DNA: TGTGCCAGCGGATCGGGACTAGCGATATTAAATGAGCAGTTCTTC. The J gene is TRBJ2-1, the V gene TRBV12-3 or TRBV12-4, with 10 bases identical to TRBD2. V shed 8 bases and J 7 bases; nucleotides not matched to a gene: 11. The CDR3 length is 15 residues.